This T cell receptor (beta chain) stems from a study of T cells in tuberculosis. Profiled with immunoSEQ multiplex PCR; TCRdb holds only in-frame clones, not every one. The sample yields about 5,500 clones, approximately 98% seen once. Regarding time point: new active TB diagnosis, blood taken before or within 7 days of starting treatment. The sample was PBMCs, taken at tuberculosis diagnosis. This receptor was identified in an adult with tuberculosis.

The CDR3 protein is CARPRDRVAGANVLTF. The DNA for the CDR3 is TGTGCCAGACCCCGGGACAGGGTGGCTGGGGCCAACGTCCTGACTTTC. The chain has TRBV2 and TRBJ2-6, with 9 bases that match TRBD1. The CDR3 length is 16 residues. Trimming at V came to 9 bases and at J to 2 bases, leaving 8 bases not matched to a gene. Germline CDR1 reads SNHLY; CDR2 reads FYNNEI. Full variable domain (outside the CDR3, taken from reference TRBV2 and TRBJ2-6): EPEVTQTPSHQVTQMGQEVILRCVPISNHLYFYWYRQILGQKVEFLVSFYNNEISEKSEIFDDQFSVERPDGSNFTLKIRSTKLEDSAMYFCARPRDRVAGANVLTFGAGSRLTVL.